Following are 6 T cell receptor beta chains from one sample sequenced in a study of blood T cell repertoires in COVID-19. Profiling relied on immunoSEQ multiplex PCR, and the TCRdb table lists in-frame clones only, not all of them. The top ten clones hold 10% of a sample with fewer than 250,000 clones, 80% to 90% of them seen once. The sequenced sample was peripheral blood. These receptors were obtained from a woman older than 75 with acute or convalescent COVID-19.

The rearrangement links TRBV6-2 or TRBV6-3 to TRBJ2-1, with D maybe TRBD2 (5 bases). V shed 4 bases and J shed 5 bases, with 15 bases lying between them. CDR1 and CDR2 from the germline V gene are MNHEY and SVGEGT. The CDR3 sequence is 15 residues long. CDR3 residues: CASSSSGSVHNEQFF. The CDR3 nucleotides are TGTGCCAGCAGTTCGAGCGGTTCCGTCCACAATGAGCAGTTCTTC.

The J gene is TRBJ2-7, the V gene TRBV6-5, with D tentatively TRBD2 (7 bases). V lost 7 bases, J lost 0 bases, and 16 bases lay in between. Germline values: CDR1 MNHEY, CDR2 SVGAGI. The CDR3 length is 15 residues. The CDR3 DNA sequence: TGTGCCAGCAACCCCCCGGGGGGCGCCTCCTACGAGCAGTACTTC. This sequence encodes CASNPPGGASYEQYF.

This chain connects TRBV30 to TRBJ1-2; tentatively, D is TRBD1 (6 bases). The V end was cut by 3 bases, the J end by 5 bases, with 19 bases between. This CDR3 has 15 residues. Germline V CDR1 and CDR2: GTSNPN, SVGIG (reference sequence). The CDR3 region is CAWRAGGLDIYGYTF. The CDR3 bases are TGTGCCTGGAGGGCCGGGGGGCTTGATATTTATGGCTACACCTTC.

The chain has TRBV19 and TRBJ1-1; 8 bases match TRBD1. Germline V gene data show CDR1 as LNHDA and CDR2 as SQIVND (reference sequence). With 4 bases clipped from V and 3 bases from J, the junction kept 7 bases outside the gene matches. There are 15 residues in the CDR3. CDR3 nucleotides: TGTGCCAGTAGTACGCAGGGGGCTGTGGACACTGAAGCTTTCTTT. Translation gives CASSTQGAVDTEAFF.

This clone was counted ten times or more. Other nucleotide sequences in the sample specify the same CDR3. This chain links TRBV27 with TRBJ1-1; D gene ambiguous. Germline-derived CDR1 and CDR2 are MNHEY and SMNVEV (reference sequence). Deletions cut 6 bases from V and 1 base from J, with 3 bases between. This CDR3 has 11 residues. For the CDR3, the DNA is TGTGCCAGCAGGAGGAACACTGAAGCTTTCTTT. Translating gives CASRRNTEAFF.

The chain has TRBV6-5 and TRBJ2-2, with D hard to call. Germline CDR1 MNHEY, CDR2 SVGAGI. CDR3 length: 14 amino acids. Trimming removed 7 bases from V and 6 bases from J, with 15 bases in between. The CDR3 is CASISGSAPGELFF. CDR3 coding DNA: TGTGCCAGCATCTCAGGCTCGGCCCCCGGGGAGCTGTTTTTT.